This passage covers 18 T cell receptor beta chains from one sample sequenced in a study of cytomegalovirus exposure and HLA in healthy donors. Method: immunoSEQ multiplex PCR; TCRdb's copy keeps in-frame clones and lacks some. The profile shows about 110,000 clones, approximately 85% of them singletons. The sequenced sample was PBMCs. All receptors come from a woman younger than 30 in good health and CMV-seronegative.

The chain links TRBV14 to TRBJ1-2; D gene unclear. Trimming removed 2 bases at V and 8 bases at J, with 12 bases between. This CDR3 spans 13 amino acids. The germline V gene has CDR1 SGHDN and CDR2 FVKESK. This CDR3 is CASSQNRGLGYTF. In nucleotides, the CDR3 is TGTGCCAGCAGCCAAAACCGGGGTTTAGGCTACACCTTC. Variable domain in full (rest from reference TRBV14 and TRBJ1-2): EAGVTQFPSHSVIEKGQTVTLRCDPISGHDNLYWYRRVMGKEIKFLLHFVKESKQDESGMPNNRFLAERTGGTYSTLKVQPAELEDSGVYFCASSQNRGLGYTFGSGTRLTVV.

The gene calls are TRBV25-1 and TRBJ2-1; TRBD1 agrees at 9 bases. Trimming cost V 2 bases and J 6 bases; bases outside gene matches: 2. Germline assignment: CDR1 MGHDK and CDR2 SYGVNS. The CDR3 has 14 amino acids. The CDR3 DNA follows: TGTGCCAGCAGTGAACTGGACAGGGGCAATGAGCAGTTCTTC. It yields the protein CASSELDRGNEQFF. Complete variable domain (other parts from reference TRBV25-1 and TRBJ2-1): EADIYQTPRYLVIGTGKKITLECSQTMGHDKMYWYQQDPGMELHLIHYSYGVNSTEKGDLSSESTVSRIRTEHFPLTLESARPSHTSQYLCASSELDRGNEQFFGPGTRLTVL.

The chain combines TRBV5-6 with TRBJ1-2; D might be TRBD1 (5 bases). The CDR3 is made up of 15 amino acids. V was pared by 3 bases and J by 6 bases, with 18 bases between. Germline V gene sequence: CDR1 SGHDT, CDR2 YYEEEE. The DNA for the CDR3 is TGTGCCAGCAGCTGGGGGGTGAGGGGATCCAATGGCTACACCTTC. Amino acid sequence: CASSWGVRGSNGYTF.

The V and J genes are TRBV18 and TRBJ2-1; D possibly corresponds to TRBD2 (6 bases). Deletions cut 0 bases from V and 6 bases from J, with 6 bases between. The CDR3 length is 13 residues. CDR1 and CDR2 from the germline V gene are KGHSH and LQKENI. Here the CDR3 reads CASSPPGGNEQFF. For the CDR3, the DNA is TGTGCCAGCTCACCACCGGGGGGCAATGAGCAGTTCTTC.

The chain recombines TRBV5-1 with TRBJ2-5, with 8 bases that match TRBD1. Germline assignment: CDR1 SGHRS and CDR2 YFSETQ. V was clipped by 8 bases and J by 1 base; unmatched bases: 10. The CDR3 extends over 15 amino acids. This CDR3 is CASRRGQGPQETQYF. CDR3 nucleotide sequence: TGCGCCAGTCGCCGAGGACAGGGCCCCCAAGAGACCCAGTACTTC. Full variable domain (rest looked up from reference TRBV5-1 and TRBJ2-5): KAGVTQTPRYLIKTRGQQVTLSCSPISGHRSVSWYQQTPGQGLQFLFEYFSETQRNKGNFPGRFSGRQFSNSRSEMNVSTLELGDSALYLCASRRGQGPQETQYFGPGTRLLVL.

This clone was recorded only once. V is TRBV19 and J is TRBJ1-1; a weak D match, TRBD1 (6 bases). The germline V and J ends were trimmed by 4 bases and 4 bases, with 10 bases remaining between them. Germline V gene lookup returns CDR1 LNHDA and CDR2 SQIVND (reference sequence). The CDR3 is 13 residues long. This CDR3 is CASSTTGGTEAFF. The CDR3 DNA follows: TGTGCCAGTAGTACGACAGGTGGCACTGAAGCTTTCTTT.

The CDR3 loop reads CASSPGTGGAYGWTEAFF. CDR3 bases: TGCGCCAGCAGCCCGGGGACAGGGGGCGCGTATGGATGGACTGAAGCTTTCTTT. V usage is TRBV5-1 and J usage is TRBJ1-1, with 12 bases that match TRBD1. Germline lookup yields CDR1 SGHRS and CDR2 YFSETQ. Unmatched junction bases numbered 15, after V lost 4 bases and J lost 5 bases. This CDR3 is 18 amino acids long.

The rearrangement links TRBV29-1 to TRBJ2-4; D is perhaps TRBD2 (5 bases). Deletions cut 7 bases from V and 2 bases from J, with 12 bases between. Germline V lookup: CDR1 SQVTM, CDR2 ANQGSEA. This CDR3 is 13 amino acids long. CDR3 nucleotide sequence: TGCAGCGCTATCCCGGGGACCAAAAACATTCAGTACTTC. Translated: CSAIPGTKNIQYF.

The CDR3 loop reads CASSARRQQVVNSPLHF. CDR3 bases: TGTGCCAGCAGTGCAAGACGCCAACAGGTTGTGAATTCACCCCTCCACTTT. The chain combines TRBV6-1 with TRBJ1-6, with D perhaps TRBD1 (5 bases). V dropped 4 bases and J dropped 7 bases, with 20 bases sitting between them. Germline V lookup: CDR1 MNHNS, CDR2 SASEGT. The CDR3 is 17 amino acids.

This chain joins TRBV5-1 and TRBJ2-7; 13 bases are shared with TRBD2. CDR1 is SGHRS and CDR2 is YFSETQ in the germline V gene. The CDR3 sequence is 17 residues long. The trim removed 1 base at V and 3 bases at J, leaving 7 bases unmatched. In nucleotides, the CDR3 is TGCGCCAGCAGCTTGTTCACTAGCGGGGGGGAAGGCTACGAGCAGTACTTC. Amino acid sequence: CASSLFTSGGEGYEQYF.

The genes are TRBV4-2 and TRBJ1-1; 9 nucleotides agree with TRBD1. With 0 bases clipped from V and 1 base from J, the junction kept 3 bases outside the gene matches. The CDR3 runs 16 residues. The germline CDR1 and CDR2 sequences are LGHNA and YNFKEQ. This chain's CDR3 is CASSQDRQGGNTEAFF. The CDR3 nucleotides are TGTGCCAGCAGCCAAGATCGACAGGGGGGGAACACTGAAGCTTTCTTT.

The chain's CDR3 is CASSSTVSTEAFF. The CDR3 DNA sequence: TGTGCCAGCAGCTCGACAGTATCCACTGAAGCTTTCTTT. The chain joins TRBV7-3 to TRBJ1-1; TRBD1 is a possible D gene (5 bases). The germline CDR1 and CDR2 sequences are SGHTA and FQGTGA. This CDR3 is 13 amino acids long. Trimming shortened V by 4 bases and J by 4 bases, and 10 bases separated the two germline ends.

The V call is TRBV7-8, the J call TRBJ2-5; no reliable D call. Trimming took 5 bases from V and 3 from J, leaving 10 bases between them. Germline CDR1 reads SGHVS; CDR2 reads FQNEAQ. CDR3 length equals 13 residues. The CDR3 nucleotides read TGTGCCAGCAGCAACAGTAATGAAGAGACCCAGTACTTC. Its protein is CASSNSNEETQYF.

This chain uses TRBV30 with TRBJ1-3; TRBD1 is a possible D gene (5 bases). The germline gives CDR1 GTSNPN, CDR2 SVGIG (reference sequence). The V and J ends lost 4 bases and 1 base respectively, with 5 bases between them. This CDR3 region has 12 residues. Here the CDR3 DNA reads TGTGCCTGGACAGGGTCTGGAAACACCATATATTTT. Its protein product is CAWTGSGNTIYF.

The chain couples TRBV9 to TRBJ1-2, with D possibly TRBD1 on 5 matching bases. The CDR3 is 13 residues long. Germline V gene sequence: CDR1 SGDLS, CDR2 YYNGEE. V lost 2 bases, J lost 8 bases, and 13 bases lay in between. Here the CDR3 reads CASSVQTGVGYTF. For the CDR3, the DNA is TGTGCCAGCAGCGTTCAGACGGGGGTAGGCTACACCTTC.

The chain links TRBV7-9 to TRBJ2-3; D call uncertain. The CDR3 is 13 amino acids. Looked up from germline, CDR1 is SEHNR and CDR2 is FQNEAQ (reference sequence). Trimming removed 2 bases from V and 4 bases from J, with 7 bases in between. CDR3: CASSLSQSDTQYF. The DNA of the CDR3 is TGTGCCAGCAGCTTATCCCAGTCAGATACGCAGTATTTT.

The rearrangement joins TRBV9 to TRBJ2-2, with 7 bases aligning to TRBD2. From germline, CDR1 is SGDLS and CDR2 YYNGEE. The CDR3 covers 16 residues. The V gene end was trimmed by 1 base and the J gene end by 4 bases; junction bases not matched to a gene: 7. CDR3 sequence reads: CASSVRSGEITGELFF. The CDR3 DNA reads as TGTGCCAGCAGCGTAAGGAGCGGGGAGATCACCGGGGAGCTGTTTTTT. The whole variable domain, remainder taken from reference TRBV9 and TRBJ2-2, is DSGVTQTPKHLITATGQRVTLRCSPRSGDLSVYWYQQSLDQGLQFLIQYYNGEERAKGNILERFSAQQFPDLHSELNLSSLELGDSALYFCASSVRSGEITGELFFGEGSRLTVL.

The genes are TRBV21-1 and TRBJ2-7; the table's D call, TRBD1, has no DNA check behind it. TRBV21-1 is listed as a pseudogene. The length of the CDR3 is 12 residues. As DNA, the CDR3 is TGTGCCAGAAGACAGGGGGGGTCGGGTGAGTACTTC. Protein product: CARRQGGSGEYF.